Below are 13 T cell receptor beta chains sequenced from a single sample in a study of T-cell reconstitution after alpha-beta-depleted transplantation in children. Preparation of the TCRbeta library was carried out with unique molecular identifiers. One entry per CDR3 protein results from TCRdb running MiXCR on the PCR reads. Of some 500,000 distinct CDR3 sequences in the sample, roughly 18% are singletons; the top ten hold around 3.3%. Sample: PBMCs from the stem cell graft donor, taken from the stem cell graft. The source of these receptors is a human donor who donated a stem cell graft to a child with acute lymphoblastic leukemia.

The rearrangement uses TRBV5-6 and TRBJ1-2; the match to TRBD1 covers 8 bases. V shed 1 base, J shed 10 bases, and the junction held 12 bases outside the gene matches. Germline values: CDR1 SGHDT, CDR2 YYEEEE. This CDR3 spans 15 amino acids. CDR3 residues: CASSLTSGTGIVYTF. The CDR3 DNA sequence: TGTGCCAGCAGCTTGACCTCCGGGACAGGAATAGTCTACACCTTC.

The genes are TRBV6-1 and TRBJ1-2, with D hard to call. The germline CDR1 and CDR2 sequences are MNHNS and SASEGT. Trimming took 2 bases from V and 8 from J, leaving 15 bases between them. CDR3 length: 14 residues. The CDR3 nucleotides read TGTGCCAGCAGTGAATCCGTCAGGAGAGGCGGCTACACCTTC. It translates to CASSESVRRGGYTF.

A word on this clonotype: The junction shows a germline mismatch at one end, possibly a read error. The chain has TRBV10-3 and TRBJ1-2; D ambiguous. The CDR3 runs to 11 residues. Germline-derived CDR1 and CDR2 are ENHRY and SYGVKD. The CDR3 loop reads CATETNYGYTF. CDR3 nucleotide sequence: TGTGCCACCGAGACTAATTATGGCTACACCTTC.

This clonotype was recorded a few times. The CDR3 DNA sequence: TGCGCCAGCAGCCCGGGACAGGGGGCGGTATACGAGCAGTACTTC. Its translation is CASSPGQGAVYEQYF. The chain combines TRBV5-1 with TRBJ2-7; TRBD1 matches at 12 bases. V lost 4 bases, J lost 4 bases, and 6 bases stayed unmatched. CDR1 and CDR2 (germline): SGHRS, YFSETQ. CDR3 length: 15 amino acids. Full variable domain (remainder filled in from reference TRBV5-1 and TRBJ2-7): KAGVTQTPRYLIKTRGQQVTLSCSPISGHRSVSWYQQTPGQGLQFLFEYFSETQRNKGNFPGRFSGRQFSNSRSEMNVSTLELGDSALYLCASSPGQGAVYEQYFGPGTRLTVT.

This chain links TRBV29-1 with TRBJ2-7; possibly TRBD2 for D (6 bases). Trimming took 1 base from V and 7 from J, leaving 11 bases between them. The CDR3 has 12 amino acids. Germline V CDR1 and CDR2: SQVTM, ANQGSEA. This chain's CDR3 is CSVEGSRGEQYF. The CDR3 nucleotides are TGCAGCGTTGAAGGTTCCCGGGGGGAGCAGTACTTC.

The chain links TRBV27 to TRBJ1-1; D may be TRBD1 (5 bases). This CDR3 is 16 amino acids long. CDR1 is MNHEY, CDR2 SMNVEV, per germline (reference sequence). Trimming left V 3 bases short and J 8 bases short, with 22 bases between. CDR3 loop: CASSFVGLQSQTEAFF. For the CDR3, the DNA is TGTGCCAGCAGTTTTGTGGGGCTACAGTCCCAAACGGAAGCTTTCTTT.

This clonotype has only a few counts. The chain links TRBV12-3 or TRBV12-4 to TRBJ2-2, with 7 bases identical to TRBD1. V lost 6 bases to trimming and J lost 5 bases; unmatched junction nucleotides: 9. This CDR3 spans 15 amino acids. The CDR3 sequence: CASRSAGGRTGELFF. Written as DNA, the CDR3 is TGTGCCAGCAGGAGTGCAGGGGGTAGGACCGGGGAGCTGTTTTTT.

This clonotype was seen only a few times. The chain combines TRBV11-2 with TRBJ2-7; maybe TRBD1 (6 bases). V was trimmed by 4 bases and J by 6 bases, leaving 7 bases between them. The CDR3 is made up of 11 amino acids. CDR1 is SGHAT and CDR2 is FQNNGV in the germline V gene. CDR3: CASSWTVEQYF. CDR3 nucleotides: TGTGCCAGCAGCTGGACAGTCGAGCAGTACTTC.

This clonotype has a handful of counts. This chain joins TRBV21-1 and TRBJ2-5; TRBD1 reflects the table's D call only, with no check against the DNA. TRBV21-1 is a pseudogene locus. The CDR3 length is 13 residues. The CDR3: CASSKVRGETQYF. The CDR3 DNA follows: TGTGCCAGCAGCAAAGTCAGGGGAGAGACCCAGTACTTC.

J is TRBJ2-7 and V is TRBV28; weak D call: TRBD1 (5 bases). This CDR3 is built from 12 residues. Between the trimmed V and J ends, which lost 5 bases and 5 bases, there was a span of 10 bases. In germline, CDR1 is MDHEN, CDR2 SYDVKM. CDR3 loop: CASSPGPHEQYF. In DNA form, the CDR3 reads TGTGCCAGCAGTCCAGGGCCTCACGAGCAGTACTTC.

The rearrangement joins TRBV29-1 to TRBJ2-7; D gene ambiguous. From germline, CDR1 is SQVTM and CDR2 ANQGSEA. The CDR3 is 10 residues long. Trimming removed 4 bases at V and 6 bases at J, with 7 bases between. The DNA of the CDR3 is TGCAGCGTTGTCGGCAGCGAGCAGTACTTC. This gives the protein CSVVGSEQYF.

The chain links TRBV5-1 to TRBJ1-6, with TRBD1 as a possible D gene (6 bases). V gave up 0 bases and J gave up 7 bases, with 8 bases separating them. Germline V gene sequence: CDR1 SGHRS, CDR2 YFSETQ. This CDR3 has 14 amino acids. The CDR3 is CASSLEGGNSPLHF. The CDR3 nucleotides are TGCGCCAGCAGCTTGGAGGGGGGGAATTCACCCCTCCACTTT. Together with reference TRBV5-1 and TRBJ1-6, the CDR3 gives the full variable domain: KAGVTQTPRYLIKTRGQQVTLSCSPISGHRSVSWYQQTPGQGLQFLFEYFSETQRNKGNFPGRFSGRQFSNSRSEMNVSTLELGDSALYLCASSLEGGNSPLHFGNGTRLTVT.

In its sample, this clonotype was seen a few times. This sequence joins TRBV7-3 and TRBJ1-1; D remains ambiguous. The CDR3 covers 17 residues. V was pared by 1 base and J by 0 bases, with 15 bases between. Germline CDR1 and CDR2: SGHTA and FQGTGA. The CDR3 loop is CASSLRAASYMNTEAFF. The CDR3 coding sequence is TGTGCCAGCAGCTTAAGGGCAGCCTCTTATATGAACACTGAAGCTTTCTTT.